The next 31 T cell receptor beta chains were all read from a single sample in a study of cytomegalovirus exposure and HLA in healthy donors. In the PCR, 60 Vbeta and 13 Jbeta primers were used. Sequencing used immunoSEQ multiplex PCR; TCRdb keeps in-frame clones, though not all of them. The table has under 150,000 clones, 80% to 85% seen once. Sequencing input: PBMCs. Every receptor here comes from a male donor in good health and CMV-seronegative.

This clone was seen a handful of times. V gene TRBV7-8 combines with J gene TRBJ2-2; D uncertain. The CDR3 is made up of 15 amino acids. Germline CDR1 is SGHVS and CDR2 is FQNEAQ. V lost 1 base, J lost 0 bases, and 6 bases lay in between. CDR3 residues: CASSLDLTNTGELFF. In DNA, the CDR3 is TGTGCCAGCAGCTTAGACTTAACGAACACCGGGGAGCTGTTTTTT.

This clone has only a few counts. The same CDR3 can be traced to other DNA sequences in this sample. The genes are TRBV9 and TRBJ1-3; 10 bases match TRBD1. Unmatched junction bases numbered 1, after V lost 0 bases and J lost 4 bases. Germline V gene sequence: CDR1 SGDLS, CDR2 YYNGEE. The CDR3 has 15 amino acids. Written as DNA, the CDR3 is TGTGCCAGCAGCGTAGGACAGGGGGCGGGAAACACCATATATTTT. Translation: CASSVGQGAGNTIYF.

The CDR3 DNA reads as TGTGCCAGTAGTATGCTGGGACTGCCGAACACCGGGGAGCTGTTTTTT. The encoded protein is CASSMLGLPNTGELFF. V gene TRBV19 combines with J gene TRBJ2-2, with a possible D match to TRBD2 (6 bases). Trimming removed 3 bases at V and 0 bases at J, with 11 bases between. CDR1 is LNHDA, CDR2 SQIVND, per germline (reference sequence). CDR3 length: 16 amino acids.

J is TRBJ2-3 and V is TRBV6-6; D unresolved. V was clipped by 2 bases and J by 2 bases, with 8 bases between them. The CDR3 is 14 residues long. The V gene's germline CDR1 is MNHNY and CDR2 SVGAGI (reference sequence). The CDR3 loop reads CASSYGAVTDTQYF. The CDR3 nucleotides read TGTGCCAGCAGTTACGGTGCAGTCACAGATACGCAGTATTTT.

This clone occurred a few times. The chain is built from TRBV6-6 and TRBJ2-3; D may be TRBD1 (7 bases). The V and J ends lost 6 bases and 2 bases respectively, with 12 bases between them. Germline values: CDR1 MNHNY, CDR2 SVGAGI (reference sequence). CDR3 size: 14 residues. DNA of the CDR3: TGTGCCAGCAGGGAGGGACAGCTCACAGATACGCAGTATTTT. Translation: CASREGQLTDTQYF.

The chain uses TRBV5-1 and TRBJ1-2; 9 nucleotides align to TRBD1. The CDR3 extends over 14 amino acids. The germline gives CDR1 SGHRS, CDR2 YFSETQ. J was trimmed by 4 bases and V by 4 bases; bases with no gene match: 5. CDR3 in amino acids: CASSSTGGSYGYTF. CDR3 nucleotides: TGCGCCAGCAGCAGTACAGGGGGCAGCTATGGCTACACCTTC.

This clone has more than one count but fewer than ten. This chain uses TRBV25-1 with TRBJ1-2; tentative D call: TRBD1 (5 bases). Germline CDR1 and CDR2: MGHDK and SYGVNS. This CDR3 has 13 amino acids. The germline V and J ends were trimmed by 3 bases and 3 bases, with 8 bases remaining between them. The CDR3 bases are TGTGCCAGCAGTGACCCCAGGGACTATGGCTACACCTTC. This gives the protein CASSDPRDYGYTF.

The chain joins TRBV29-1 to TRBJ2-1; 7 nucleotides line up with TRBD1. The CDR3 is made up of 14 amino acids. V lost 4 bases, J lost 8 bases, and 11 bases stayed unmatched. CDR1 is SQVTM, CDR2 ANQGSEA, per germline. Written as DNA, the CDR3 is TGCAGCGTTGGGCGTACGCACACAGGGGATGAGCAGTTCTTC. Amino acids: CSVGRTHTGDEQFF.

The genes are TRBV7-2 and TRBJ2-3; TRBD2 matches at 8 bases. CDR1 and CDR2 (germline): SGHTA, FQGNSA. The CDR3 contains 15 residues. V dropped 2 bases and J dropped 2; count of bases not matched to a gene: 3. CDR3 loop: CASSLSGGFTDTQYF. CDR3 DNA sequence: TGTGCCAGCAGCTTAAGCGGGGGTTTCACAGATACGCAGTATTTT.

J is TRBJ2-7 and V is TRBV10-2; 7 nucleotides match TRBD1. There are 13 residues in the CDR3. Germline CDR1 reads WSHSY; CDR2 reads SAAADI. Losses at the gene ends were 4 bases for V and 5 bases for J; bases not matched to a gene: 5. The CDR3 nucleotides are TGCGCCAGCAGTGTACAGGGGTTAAACGAGCAGTACTTC. Amino acids: CASSVQGLNEQYF.

This sequence joins TRBV4-1 and TRBJ1-3; D gene unclear. V was shortened by 1 base and J by 4 bases, with 8 bases between the two germline ends. This CDR3 comprises 14 residues. Germline assignment: CDR1 MGHRA and CDR2 YSYEKL. CDR3 coding DNA: TGCGCCAGCAGCCAAGGCAGGTCGGGAAACACCATATATTTT. Residues: CASSQGRSGNTIYF.

The chain couples TRBV9 to TRBJ2-1; 9 bases align to TRBD2. CDR3 length equals 14 residues. The germline gives CDR1 SGDLS, CDR2 YYNGEE. After removal of 4 bases from V and 9 bases from J, the junction contained 8 bases not matched to a gene. In nucleotides, the CDR3 is TGTGCCAGCAGCCTTTTAGCGGGAGAGGGTGAGCAGTTCTTC. Translating it yields CASSLLAGEGEQFF.

This clone was recorded once. This chain joins TRBV5-6 and TRBJ2-7; 8 bases match TRBD2. V trimming: 0 bases; J trimming: 5 bases; junction bases outside the gene matches: 7. Germline CDR1 and CDR2: SGHDT and YYEEEE. This CDR3 region has 15 residues. The CDR3 nucleotides read TGTGCCAGCAGCTTGGGAGGCCTGCGGGAGGACGAGCAGTACTTC. Its translation: CASSLGGLREDEQYF. Full variable domain (rest looked up from reference TRBV5-6 and TRBJ2-7): DAGVTQSPTHLIKTRGQQVTLRCSPKSGHDTVSWYQQALGQGPQFIFQYYEEEERQRGNFPDRFSGHQFPNYSSELNVNALLLGDSALYLCASSLGGLREDEQYFGPGTRLTVT.

There are a few counts of this clone. Other DNA sequences in this sample translate to the same CDR3. This chain connects TRBV7-9 to TRBJ2-7; 7 nucleotides line up with TRBD2. Germline V CDR1 and CDR2: SEHNR, FQNEAQ (reference sequence). This CDR3 region has 16 residues. With V trimmed by 5 bases and J by 2 bases, 12 bases remained unmatched. The CDR3 is CASSGEGKEPAYEQYF. CDR3 bases: TGTGCCAGCAGCGGGGAGGGCAAGGAACCGGCCTACGAGCAGTACTTC.

The chain is built from TRBV11-2 and TRBJ1-2; maybe TRBD1 (5 bases). V was pared by 5 bases and J by 6 bases, with 13 bases between. Germline V gene sequence: CDR1 SGHAT, CDR2 FQNNGV. The CDR3 consists of 13 residues. This CDR3 reads CASSPAGRDGYTF. The CDR3 nucleotides read TGTGCCAGCAGCCCCGCGGGGCGTGATGGCTACACCTTC.

A few counts support this clone. Here the CDR3 DNA reads TGTGCCAGCAGTCCTACTAGCGGGGACTACAATGAGCAGTTCTTC. Translated: CASSPTSGDYNEQFF. This chain links TRBV6-1 with TRBJ2-1; TRBD2 aligns across 10 bases. The CDR3 is 15 amino acids. The germline CDR1 and CDR2 sequences are MNHNS and SASEGT. The J segment lost 3 bases and the V segment lost 5 bases, leaving 4 bases of the junction unmatched.

The chain combines TRBV7-2 with TRBJ1-2, with D perhaps matching TRBD1 (5 bases). Germline CDR1 is SGHTA and CDR2 is FQGNSA. The CDR3 extends over 12 amino acids. The ends were cut back, 2 bases at V and 6 bases at J, with 7 bases in the middle. The DNA for the CDR3 is TGTGCCAGCAGCTTAATAGGGGATGGCTACACCTTC. The encoded protein is CASSLIGDGYTF.

The chain links TRBV19 to TRBJ1-2; the D is unclear. Germline V gene sequence: CDR1 LNHDA, CDR2 SQIVND (reference sequence). CDR3 length: 18 amino acids. V lost 1 base and J lost 4, with 22 bases in between. CDR3 in amino acids: CASSIVVGGGLTPYGYTF. CDR3 nucleotides: TGTGCCAGTAGTATAGTAGTCGGAGGAGGGTTAACACCCTATGGCTACACCTTC.

This clone was counted once. The rearrangement joins TRBV5-5 to TRBJ2-2; 10 bases match TRBD1. Germline-derived CDR1 and CDR2 are SGHKS and YYEKEE (reference sequence). The CDR3 is 17 residues long. V lost 4 bases and J lost 0; bases outside the gene matches: 6. DNA of the CDR3: TGTGCCAGCAGCCCCGGGACAGGGGCCCCGAACACCGGGGAGCTGTTTTTT. Protein sequence: CASSPGTGAPNTGELFF.

V gene TRBV19 combines with J gene TRBJ1-1; tentatively, D is TRBD1 (5 bases). The CDR3 contains 11 residues. Germline CDR1 reads LNHDA; CDR2 reads SQIVND (reference sequence). Trimming pared 3 bases from V and 6 bases from J, leaving 5 bases between. The CDR3 DNA follows: TGTGCCAGTAGTATCAGGGCTGAAGCTTTCTTT. Protein product: CASSIRAEAFF. Full variable domain (missing parts from reference TRBV19 and TRBJ1-1): DGGITQSPKYLFRKEGQNVTLSCEQNLNHDAMYWYRQDPGQGLRLIYYSQIVNDFQKGDIAEGYSVSREKKESFPLTVTSAQKNPTAFYLCASSIRAEAFFGQGTRLTVV.

The chain is built from TRBV4-1 and TRBJ2-1; TRBD2 matches at 9 bases. This CDR3 contains 16 residues. Germline V gene lookup returns CDR1 MGHRA and CDR2 YSYEKL. J gave up 7 bases and V 1 base, and 8 bases lay outside the gene matches. CDR3: CASSQVWSGGINEQFF. CDR3 bases: TGCGCCAGCAGCCAAGTATGGAGCGGGGGGATAAATGAGCAGTTCTTC.

The chain combines TRBV6-5 with TRBJ2-1; D possibly corresponds to TRBD1 (5 bases). Per the germline V gene, CDR1 is MNHEY and CDR2 is SVGAGI. Trimming cost V 6 bases and J 0 bases, with 12 bases left between them. The CDR3 spans 15 residues. This CDR3 is CASRLDRSSYNEQFF. The DNA of the CDR3 is TGTGCCAGCAGATTAGACAGAAGCTCCTACAATGAGCAGTTCTTC.

The J gene is TRBJ2-3, the V gene TRBV5-4; 10 bases match TRBD2. Trimming at V came to 7 bases and at J to 2 bases, leaving 7 bases not matched to a gene. This CDR3 comprises 15 residues. Per germline, CDR1 SGHNT and CDR2 YYREEE (reference sequence). In DNA, the CDR3 is TGTGCCAGCGGGTTAGCGGGAGGAAACACAGATACGCAGTATTTT. The encoded protein is CASGLAGGNTDTQYF.

This chain uses TRBV7-2 with TRBJ2-1; 8 positions match TRBD2. Germline V gene data show CDR1 as SGHTA and CDR2 as FQGNSA. After removal of 5 bases from V and 5 bases from J, the junction contained 5 bases not matched to a gene. The CDR3 has 14 residues. CDR3 DNA sequence: TGTGCCAGCAGCCCCCGGACTAGCCACAATGAGCAGTTCTTC. Residues: CASSPRTSHNEQFF.

In this sample, this clone turned up a few times. V usage is TRBV5-1 and J usage is TRBJ2-5, with TRBD2 matching over 10 bases. V was pared by 5 bases and J by 0 bases, with 22 bases of the junction left unmatched. This CDR3 contains 21 residues. Germline CDR1 SGHRS, CDR2 YFSETQ. CDR3 residues: CASSFPPPASQLAGDQETQYF. The CDR3 DNA reads TGCGCCAGCAGTTTCCCTCCCCCGGCCTCCCAGCTAGCGGGAGACCAAGAGACCCAGTACTTC.

The chain employs TRBV7-2 and TRBJ2-7, with D possibly TRBD1 on 5 matching bases. From germline, CDR1 is SGHTA and CDR2 FQGNSA. The CDR3 runs 12 residues. Trimming took 3 bases from V and 4 from J, leaving 7 bases between them. The CDR3 coding sequence is TGTGCCAGCAGCTTTACAGGTTACGAGCAGTACTTC. It yields the protein CASSFTGYEQYF.

The rearrangement links TRBV9 to TRBJ2-5; tentatively, D is TRBD2 (6 bases). This CDR3 comprises 14 residues. Germline V lookup: CDR1 SGDLS, CDR2 YYNGEE. Trimming removed 4 bases from V and 5 bases from J, with 15 bases in between. The CDR3 nucleotides read TGTGCCAGCAGCCCCGGGGGTAGTAAGGAGACCCAGTACTTC. This sequence encodes CASSPGGSKETQYF.

The rearrangement joins TRBV10-3 to TRBJ2-1, with 7 bases fitting TRBD1. Germline CDR1 is ENHRY and CDR2 is SYGVKD. CDR3 size: 13 residues. The junction had 9 bases not matched to a gene; V was cut back by 8 bases and J by 8 bases. CDR3 bases: TGTGCCATCCGGGACAGCGGTTTGGATGAGCAGTTCTTC. Its translation is CAIRDSGLDEQFF.

The CDR3 is CASSLAPSGVTEAFF. CDR3 DNA: TGTGCCAGCAGCTTAGCACCCTCTGGAGTTACTGAAGCTTTCTTT. The chain has TRBV7-9 and TRBJ1-1; no reliable D call. Germline lookup yields CDR1 SEHNR and CDR2 FQNEAQ (reference sequence). The V end lost 0 bases, the J end lost 5 bases, and 13 bases lay between the germline ends. The CDR3 has 15 residues. Supplemented by reference TRBV7-9 and TRBJ1-1, the full variable domain reads DTGVSQNPRHKITKRGQNVTFRCDPISEHNRLYWYRQTLGQGPEFLTYFQNEAQLEKSRLLSDRFSAERPKGSFSTLEIQRTEQGDSAMYLCASSLAPSGVTEAFFGQGTRLTVV.

The rearrangement links TRBV9 to TRBJ2-7; D might be TRBD2 (6 bases). The CDR3 length is 15 residues. Germline CDR1 and CDR2: SGDLS and YYNGEE. Between the trimmed V and J ends, which lost 0 bases and 3 bases, there was a span of 13 bases. CDR3 DNA sequence: TGTGCCAGCAGCGTAGGGGGGGACGGCTACTACGAGCAGTACTTC. The encoded protein is CASSVGGDGYYEQYF.

This clone was counted between two and nine times. This chain joins TRBV4-1 and TRBJ2-5; 8 bases are a match to TRBD1. Germline assignment: CDR1 MGHRA and CDR2 YSYEKL. The length of the CDR3 is 15 residues. The ends lost 3 bases at V and 2 bases at J; junction bases unmatched: 5. The CDR3 nucleotides are TGCGCCAGCAGCCAGGACAGGGCGGGGCAAGAGACCCAGTACTTC. Translated: CASSQDRAGQETQYF.